This T cell receptor beta chain derives from a study of blood T cell repertoires in COVID-19 (dated by TCRdb to about 2020). About the investigation overall: Collaborator samples came from the United States, Italy and Spain and covered acute and convalescent phases of COVID-19. Deeply sampled blood TCRbeta repertoires from subjects exposed to, actively infected with, or recovered from COVID-19 were included in the dataset. Where available, HLA class I and class II types were obtained from metadata supplied by the sample provider rather than from assay-based typing. Nearly every sample came with metadata listing a de-identified subject ID, COVID-19 status, age in years and sex. The samples were drawn from the first 160 participants of the ongoing ImmuneRACE study and from over a thousand subjects provided by 6 global collaborators. The repertoires were made available in a free public database intended to serve as a resource for research on the immune response to SARS-CoV-2. The prospective study material was composed of cDNA or gDNA derived from T cells, B-cell-depleted T cells, or PBMCs.

General study outcomes and caveats: The quantity of clinical and demographic metadata differed by source and by participant and was supplied without curation.

TCRbeta CDR3 regions were amplified from genomic DNA by means of the immunoSEQ Assay, a bias-controlled multiplex PCR. On the authors' methods: The number of nucleated cells in each sample was estimated from the amplification of reference gene primers within the assay. To quantify the absolute abundance of each unique TCRbeta CDR3 rearrangement, sequence reads were collapsed and filtered. For each sample, productive Simpson clonality was calculated as the square root of Simpson's diversity index over productive rearrangements. TCRdb mirrors the immuneACCESS table, restricted to in-frame sequences. Some clones are absent from its copies; in checked studies, under half trace to an unresolved V gene, and the reason for the others is unknown. The DNA was the basis for D and trimming; V, J and clone size are from that table. Here the sample has 150,000 to 200,000 clones; 82% occur a single time. The ten largest clones take up approximately 7% of the sample.

For this clone: What antigen it recognizes has not been identified. Base-call qualities are not available, and no considerably larger clone is one nucleotide away.

At one collaborating source in Seattle, patients were enrolled during active infection and were followed longitudinally through the course of disease. Whole blood was collected in K2EDTA tubes by collaborating institutions according to the institutions' own protocols. For TCRbeta analysis, collaborator samples were shipped as frozen whole blood, as isolated PBMCs, or as DNA extracted from either sample type. The CDR3 goes from the cysteine to the phenylalanine over 14 residues. The retained sequence is limited to the CDR3, 42 bases, with the frame set at the first base. CDR1 SNHLY and CDR2 FYNNEI were looked up in the germline V gene. Trimming at the junction amounts to 4 bases on V and 14 bases on J, and the germline ends lie 18 bases apart.

The rearranged segments are TRBV2 and TRBJ1-6; the D gene is not confidently resolved. The sequence was obtained from a woman aged 40-49 years with COVID-19, enrolled during active disease. The sequenced material came from peripheral blood. The CDR3 corresponds to CASSAQTGGSTLHF. The bases read TGTGCCAGCAGTGCGCAGACTGGAGGTTCGACCCTCCACTTT.